This TCR beta chain was sequenced during a study of identifying expanded T cells in peripheral blood. Study findings and constraints: Roughly two-week clone count variance significantly increased as total template count grew. Roughly 1.1 clones differed between technical replicates, versus around 15 and 19 over time.

Deletions cut 7 bases from V and 1 base from J, with 20 bases between. The CDR3 totals 16 residues. Germline CDR1 SEHNR, CDR2 FQNEAQ (reference sequence). Generated by immunoSEQ multiplex PCR, the TCRdb table keeps only in-frame clones and is missing some. The sample lists around 90,000 clones, around 88% seen once, with around 4.1% in the top ten. A note on this clone: Its antigen is undetermined.

Healthy donors had no documented immune events, such as infections, while sampled. The chain carries TRBV7-9 and TRBJ2-7; a possible D gene is TRBD2 (6 bases). The sequence came from a person aged 18 to 70 in good health. The sample consisted of blood. In DNA, the CDR3 is TGTGCCAGCACTACGGGCGGGGCACGCAGATCCTACGAGCAGTACTTC. It translates to CASTTGGARRSYEQYF.